The 15 T cell receptor beta chains reported below all come from one sample, sequenced in a study of blood T cell repertoires in COVID-19. Using immunoSEQ multiplex PCR, the repertoire was profiled, and TCRdb retains in-frame clones only, with some absent. The sample lists 150,000 to 200,000 clones, approximately 80% occurring once. Sample: peripheral blood. The receptors here all came from a woman aged 55-70 years with acute or convalescent COVID-19.

This clone was recorded a few times. The CDR3 is CASSQGGRTEAFF. The CDR3 nucleotides are TGTGCCAGCAGCCAAGGTGGGAGGACTGAAGCTTTCTTT. V usage is TRBV3-1 (or the pseudogene TRBV3-2) and J usage is TRBJ1-1; D not resolved. Germline assignment: CDR1 LGHDT and CDR2 YNNKEL (reference sequence). Trimming took off 1 base at V and 5 bases at J, with 8 bases between the two ends. This CDR3 has 13 residues.

The J gene is TRBJ1-4, the V gene TRBV5-1; 9 positions match TRBD1. This CDR3 is built from 14 residues. Germline CDR1 is SGHRS and CDR2 is YFSETQ. V shed 3 bases and J 5 bases; nucleotides not matched to a gene: 2. In nucleotides, the CDR3 is TGCGCCAGCAGCTCCGGGACAGGGAATGAAAAACTGTTTTTT. This codes for CASSSGTGNEKLFF.

The DNA for the CDR3 is TGTGCCAGTCACAAACAGGGGACATATGGCTACACCTTC. Translated: CASHKQGTYGYTF. The rearrangement links TRBV19 to TRBJ1-2; 7 positions agree with TRBD1. CDR3 size: 13 residues. V lost 8 bases and J lost 5; bases outside the gene matches: 8. Germline V gene data show CDR1 as LNHDA and CDR2 as SQIVND (reference sequence).

The V call is TRBV19, the J call TRBJ1-5, with a possible D match to TRBD1 (6 bases). The CDR3 runs 13 residues. Per germline, CDR1 LNHDA and CDR2 SQIVND (reference sequence). V lost 8 bases, J lost 6 bases, and 14 bases lay in between. In nucleotides, the CDR3 is TGTGCCAGTGAACAGGCAGGGGCTCAGCCCCAGCATTTT. The encoded protein is CASEQAGAQPQHF.

The chain recombines TRBV19 with TRBJ1-6; 7 nucleotides agree with TRBD1. Looked up from germline, CDR1 is LNHDA and CDR2 is SQIVND (reference sequence). The CDR3 runs to 15 residues. Trimming cost V 5 bases and J 5 bases; bases outside gene matches: 6. CDR3 nucleotides: TGTGCCAGTAGTGGGAGACAGGGTAATAATTCACCCCTCCACTTT. It translates to CASSGRQGNNSPLHF.

J is TRBJ2-5 and V is TRBV18; D is unclear. Trimming removed 4 bases from V and 4 bases from J, with 13 bases in between. CDR1 is KGHSH and CDR2 is LQKENI in the germline V gene. The CDR3 length is 14 residues. CDR3 nucleotide sequence: TGTGCCAGCTCACGCCCAACGGGTAGAGAGACCCAGTACTTC. It is translated as CASSRPTGRETQYF.

This rearrangement joins TRBV14 to TRBJ2-1; 7 nucleotides align to TRBD1. Trimming took 4 bases from V and 7 from J; bases not matched to a gene: 13. Germline CDR1 reads SGHDN; CDR2 reads FVKESK. The CDR3 is made up of 16 amino acids. The CDR3 spells CASSPGKDRVRNEQFF. The CDR3 nucleotides read TGTGCCAGCAGCCCGGGTAAAGACAGGGTTAGGAATGAGCAGTTCTTC.

The chain links TRBV7-6 to TRBJ2-1; 12 nucleotides agree with TRBD2. J was trimmed by 7 bases and V by 2 bases; bases with no gene match: 6. The CDR3 is 16 residues long. Germline V lookup: CDR1 SGHVS, CDR2 FNYEAQ. The CDR3 DNA reads as TGTGCCAGCAGCTTAACGACTAGCGGGAGTTTGAATGAGCAGTTCTTC. Translation gives CASSLTTSGSLNEQFF.

This chain connects TRBV5-5 to TRBJ1-3; D remains unclear. This CDR3 is built from 15 residues. In germline, CDR1 is SGHKS, CDR2 YYEKEE (reference sequence). Trimming took 4 bases from V and 0 from J, leaving 11 bases between them. The CDR3 DNA sequence: TGTGCCAGCAGCCCCGACATGCTCTCTGGAAACACCATATATTTT. The encoded protein is CASSPDMLSGNTIYF.

This clone was detected once. The rearrangement uses TRBV25-1 and TRBJ1-2, with D unclear. The length of the CDR3 is 14 residues. Trimming pared 2 bases from V and 4 bases from J, leaving 11 bases between. Germline V gene sequence: CDR1 MGHDK, CDR2 SYGVNS. Written as DNA, the CDR3 is TGTGCCAGCAGTGAAGAAGGACGGGGCTATGGCTACACCTTC. It specifies CASSEEGRGYGYTF.

This clone occurred a few times. The CDR3 region is CASSSGRSQHF. CDR3 nucleotide sequence: TGTGCCAGCAGTTCAGGTCGGTCCCAGCATTTT. The gene calls are TRBV12-3 or TRBV12-4 and TRBJ1-5; D gene ambiguous. The V end lost 4 bases, the J end lost 11 bases, and 9 bases lay between the germline ends. This CDR3 is 11 amino acids long.

J is TRBJ1-1 and V is TRBV10-3, with 7 bases lining up with TRBD1. The CDR3 has 15 residues. CDR1 and CDR2 from the germline V gene are ENHRY and SYGVKD. Unmatched junction bases numbered 5, after V lost 3 bases and J lost 1 base. CDR3 residues: CAISDPGTANTEAFF. In DNA, the CDR3 is TGTGCCATCAGTGACCCCGGGACAGCGAACACTGAAGCTTTCTTT.

The V gene is TRBV11-3, the J gene TRBJ2-3; TRBD1 aligns across 7 bases. V was pared by 5 bases and J by 0 bases, with 5 bases of the junction left unmatched. The length of the CDR3 is 15 residues. Germline CDR1 and CDR2: SGHNT and YENEEA. This CDR3 reads CASSQDRASTDTQYF. CDR3 in DNA: TGTGCCAGCAGCCAAGACAGGGCTAGCACAGATACGCAGTATTTT.

V is TRBV14 and J is TRBJ1-3, with 8 positions matching TRBD1. V lost 6 bases to trimming and J lost 2 bases; unmatched junction nucleotides: 9. CDR3 size: 16 residues. In germline, CDR1 is SGHDN, CDR2 FVKESK. The CDR3 sequence is CASSPQLTGAGNTIYF. The CDR3 nucleotides read TGTGCCAGCAGTCCTCAACTGACAGGGGCTGGAAACACCATATATTTT. The full variable domain, rest sourced from reference TRBV14 and TRBJ1-3, is EAGVTQFPSHSVIEKGQTVTLRCDPISGHDNLYWYRRVMGKEIKFLLHFVKESKQDESGMPNNRFLAERTGGTYSTLKVQPAELEDSGVYFCASSPQLTGAGNTIYFGEGSWLTVV.

V usage is TRBV6-2 or TRBV6-3 and J usage is TRBJ1-1; D is uncertain. This CDR3 has 14 amino acids. Trimming cost V 2 bases and J 1 base, with 8 bases left between them. Germline assignment: CDR1 MNHEY and CDR2 SVGEGT. The CDR3 is CASSYGQPNTEAFF. CDR3 coding DNA: TGTGCCAGCAGTTACGGGCAGCCGAACACTGAAGCTTTCTTT.